Shown below are 25 T cell receptor beta chains from a single sample sequenced in a study of blood T cell repertoires in COVID-19. Some clones are missing from TCRdb's copy, which holds only in-frame ones; the method was immunoSEQ multiplex PCR. The sample records about 140,000 clones, roughly 80% being singletons. The sample consisted of peripheral blood. These receptors were obtained from a man between 65 and 79 years old who had recovered from COVID-19.

The rearrangement uses TRBV29-1 and TRBJ2-3, with TRBD2 matching over 10 bases. This CDR3 comprises 15 residues. Trimming took 3 bases from V and 2 from J; bases not matched to a gene: 5. The germline gives CDR1 SQVTM, CDR2 ANQGSEA. CDR3 in amino acids: CSVDPLAGNTDTQYF. CDR3 nucleotide sequence: TGCAGCGTTGACCCACTAGCGGGAAACACAGATACGCAGTATTTT.

The chain employs TRBV14 and TRBJ2-1; TRBD2 agrees at 12 bases. The CDR3 consists of 19 residues. The germline V gene encodes CDR1 SGHDN and CDR2 FVKESK. The junction had 14 bases not matched to a gene; V was cut back by 1 base and J by 7 bases. CDR3 coding DNA: TGTGCCAGCAGCCAAGGAGGATGGCTAGCGGGAGGGCCGAGGAATGAGCAGTTCTTC. Protein: CASSQGGWLAGGPRNEQFF.

The chain combines TRBV7-9 with TRBJ2-7, with TRBD1 matching 9 bases. This CDR3 is 13 amino acids long. CDR1 and CDR2 (germline): SEHNR, FQNEAQ (reference sequence). With 3 bases clipped from V and 5 bases from J, the junction kept 2 bases outside the gene matches. CDR3 region: CASSLGQGNEQYF. The DNA for the CDR3 is TGTGCCAGCAGCTTGGGACAGGGCAACGAGCAGTACTTC.

V usage is TRBV4-2 and J usage is TRBJ2-3, with 10 nucleotides matching TRBD2. Germline V lookup: CDR1 LGHNA, CDR2 YNFKEQ. The trim removed 3 bases at V and 2 bases at J, leaving 2 bases unmatched. The CDR3 length is 15 residues. The CDR3 is CASSHGLADTDTQYF. The CDR3 DNA sequence: TGTGCCAGCAGCCATGGACTAGCGGACACAGATACGCAGTATTTT.

The chain combines TRBV10-2 with TRBJ2-1; D is perhaps TRBD2 (6 bases). The CDR3 runs to 14 residues. The V end was cut by 4 bases, the J end by 6 bases, with 13 bases between. In germline, CDR1 is WSHSY, CDR2 SAAADI. The CDR3 spells CASSVELAPNEQFF. The CDR3 region has the DNA TGCGCCAGCAGTGTAGAACTAGCACCCAATGAGCAGTTCTTC.

The rearrangement links TRBV24-1 to TRBJ2-3, with TRBD1 matching 9 bases. The CDR3 loop spans 13 amino acids. Germline CDR1 is KGHDR and CDR2 is SFDVKD. With 9 bases clipped from V and 4 bases from J, the junction kept 4 bases outside the gene matches. The CDR3 region has the DNA TGTGCCACCGGGACAGGGTATTCAGATACGCAGTATTTT. The encoded protein is CATGTGYSDTQYF.

J is TRBJ2-5 and V is TRBV4-1; possibly TRBD2 for D (6 bases). The CDR3 has 13 residues. Germline loops: CDR1 MGHRA, CDR2 YSYEKL. V was trimmed by 4 bases and J by 5 bases, leaving 11 bases between them. DNA of the CDR3: TGCGCCAGCAGCCTACTAGCCGCGGAGACCCAGTACTTC. Its protein is CASSLLAAETQYF.

The gene calls are TRBV29-1 and TRBJ2-3; TRBD2 agrees at 7 bases. Unmatched junction bases numbered 1, after V lost 3 bases and J lost 1 base. This CDR3 has 13 residues. The germline V gene encodes CDR1 SQVTM and CDR2 ANQGSEA. The CDR3 DNA reads TGCAGCGTTGAGGGGGGGGGCACAGATACGCAGTATTTT. This translates into CSVEGGGTDTQYF.

This clone has just a few counts. The chain is built from TRBV10-3 and TRBJ2-4, with 7 bases matching TRBD1. Trimming cost V 0 bases and J 4 bases; bases outside gene matches: 3. Germline V gene lookup returns CDR1 ENHRY and CDR2 SYGVKD. There are 15 residues in the CDR3. The CDR3 protein is CAISESVGQKNIQYF. CDR3 nucleotide sequence: TGTGCCATCAGTGAGTCCGTGGGACAGAAAAACATTCAGTACTTC.

CDR3 nucleotides: TGTGCCAGCAGTCCCTACACCGGGACATCCTACGAGCAGTACTTC. It translates to CASSPYTGTSYEQYF. The chain links TRBV6-5 to TRBJ2-7, with TRBD1 as a possible D gene (6 bases). Germline CDR1 and CDR2: MNHEY and SVGAGI. The CDR3 spans 15 residues. The germline V and J ends were trimmed by 5 bases and 1 base, with 15 bases remaining between them.

The chain recombines TRBV7-9 with TRBJ2-6, with D perhaps TRBD2 (5 bases). The CDR3 has 16 residues. Germline CDR1 and CDR2: SEHNR and FQNEAQ (reference sequence). V gave up 6 bases and J gave up 2 bases, with 14 bases separating them. For the CDR3, the DNA is TGTGCCAGCAGTTATCGGGGTCGAGCTGGGGCCAACGTCCTGACTTTC. This encodes CASSYRGRAGANVLTF.

In its sample, this clone was seen a few times. This chain links TRBV3-1 (or the pseudogene TRBV3-2) with TRBJ1-2, with 9 nucleotides matching TRBD1. V shed 4 bases and J 5 bases; nucleotides not matched to a gene: 5. The germline gives CDR1 LGHDT, CDR2 YNNKEL (reference sequence). The CDR3 is made up of 14 amino acids. The CDR3: CASSRSGQGYGYTF. For the CDR3, the DNA is TGTGCCAGCAGCCGCTCAGGACAGGGGTATGGCTACACCTTC.

The chain carries TRBV7-8 and TRBJ2-1, with D uncertain. Trimming removed 5 bases from V and 4 bases from J, with 15 bases in between. The CDR3 sequence is 15 residues long. The germline V gene has CDR1 SGHVS and CDR2 FQNEAQ. For the CDR3, the DNA is TGTGCCAGCAGCCGGATAGCTAACACTTACAATGAGCAGTTCTTC. Translating it yields CASSRIANTYNEQFF.

The rearrangement links TRBV27 to TRBJ1-6; TRBD1 aligns across 7 bases. This CDR3 is built from 16 residues. V dropped 3 bases and J dropped 9; count of bases not matched to a gene: 11. Germline lookup yields CDR1 MNHEY and CDR2 SMNVEV (reference sequence). The CDR3 bases are TGTGCCAGCAGTTTGAAATCGGGACAGTGGACTTCACCCCTCCACTTT. It codes for CASSLKSGQWTSPLHF.

This chain connects TRBV5-4 to TRBJ2-5; 10 nucleotides line up with TRBD1. The V segment lost 4 bases and the J segment 4 bases; nucleotides outside the gene matches: 7. The CDR3 is 15 residues long. Looked up from germline, CDR1 is SGHNT and CDR2 is YYREEE (reference sequence). The CDR3, as DNA: TGTGCCAGCAGCGACGGGACAGGGGATGGAGAGACCCAGTACTTC. Its translation: CASSDGTGDGETQYF.

The chain couples TRBV5-4 to TRBJ2-3, with 8 nucleotides matching TRBD2. Losses at the gene ends were 2 bases for V and 3 bases for J; bases not matched to a gene: 8. The germline V gene has CDR1 SGHNT and CDR2 YYREEE (reference sequence). The length of the CDR3 is 16 residues. The DNA for the CDR3 is TGTGCCAGCAGCTTCTATCCCGGGGGGGGGACAGATACGCAGTATTTT. It specifies CASSFYPGGGTDTQYF. Together with reference TRBV5-4 and TRBJ2-3, the CDR3 gives the full variable domain: ETGVTQSPTHLIKTRGQQVTLRCSSQSGHNTVSWYQQALGQGPQFIFQYYREEENGRGNFPPRFSGLQFPNYSSELNVNALELDDSALYLCASSFYPGGGTDTQYFGPGTRLTVL.

The rearrangement uses TRBV5-5 and TRBJ2-7; D perhaps matches TRBD2 (5 bases). V was shortened by 2 bases and J by 0 bases, with 12 bases between the two germline ends. CDR3 length equals 15 residues. Looked up from germline, CDR1 is SGHKS and CDR2 is YYEKEE (reference sequence). The CDR3 protein is CASSFDDYSSYEQYF. CDR3 DNA sequence: TGTGCCAGCAGCTTCGATGACTACAGCTCCTACGAGCAGTACTTC.

This clone occurred once. The gene calls are TRBV7-8 and TRBJ2-2; 12 nucleotides line up with TRBD2. Germline CDR1 SGHVS, CDR2 FQNEAQ. The CDR3 sequence is 16 residues long. V dropped 3 bases and J dropped 8; count of bases not matched to a gene: 7. The CDR3 bases are TGTGCCAGCAGCTTTCCGGGACTAGCGGGTTCGGGGGAGCTGTTTTTT. It yields the protein CASSFPGLAGSGELFF.

CDR3 DNA: TGTGCCAGCAGTTTCAGTACCCTGAAGGATACGCAGTATTTT. Encoded protein: CASSFSTLKDTQYF. The chain uses TRBV28 and TRBJ2-3; D not certain. This CDR3 comprises 14 residues. V lost 3 bases and J lost 6, with 13 bases in between. CDR1 is MDHEN and CDR2 is SYDVKM in the germline V gene.

The chain joins TRBV12-5 to TRBJ1-3; maybe TRBD1 (6 bases). The V end was cut by 3 bases, the J end by 3 bases, with 12 bases between. Germline V lookup: CDR1 LGHNT, CDR2 FRNRAP. The CDR3 is 15 amino acids. CDR3 DNA sequence: TGTGCTAGTGGTTTTGGGGGCTCTTATGGAAACACCATATATTTT. This encodes CASGFGGSYGNTIYF.

The CDR3 DNA is TGTGCCAGCAGCTTGTTCCTCTACAATGAGCAGTTCTTC. Amino acid sequence: CASSLFLYNEQFF. The chain carries TRBV5-4 and TRBJ2-1; D not certain. Germline V gives CDR1 SGHNT, CDR2 YYREEE (reference sequence). Deletions cut 1 base from V and 3 bases from J, with 5 bases between. This CDR3 has 13 residues.

This clone was seen a handful of times. The DNA for the CDR3 is TGTGCCAGCAGCCAAGCGGCTAGCGGGAGTAAGGAGCAGTACTTC. As protein: CASSQAASGSKEQYF. The chain has TRBV3-1 (or the pseudogene TRBV3-2) and TRBJ2-7, with 10 bases matching TRBD2. V shed 1 base and J 7 bases; nucleotides not matched to a gene: 7. There are 15 residues in the CDR3. CDR1 LGHDT and CDR2 YNNKEL come from the germline V gene (reference sequence).

This clone was seen once. This chain uses TRBV4-1 with TRBJ2-7, with D tentatively TRBD2 (7 bases). From germline, CDR1 is MGHRA and CDR2 YSYEKL. With 3 bases removed from V and 3 bases from J, the gap between germline ends came to 21 bases. The CDR3 is 17 residues long. The CDR3 spells CASSQVAGFGGLYEQYF. CDR3 DNA sequence: TGCGCCAGCAGCCAGGTCGCGGGGTTCGGGGGGCTCTACGAGCAGTACTTC.

The count of this clone is one. This chain links TRBV7-3 with TRBJ2-1; TRBD2 matches 7 bases. Per germline, CDR1 SGHTA and CDR2 FQGTGA. The CDR3 is 13 amino acids. Losses at the gene ends were 0 bases for V and 8 bases for J; bases not matched to a gene: 1. This CDR3 is CASSLTREYEQFF. In DNA, the CDR3 is TGTGCCAGCAGCTTAACGCGGGAGTATGAGCAGTTCTTC.

This sequence joins TRBV2 and TRBJ2-1; 7 bases map to TRBD1. The germline V gene encodes CDR1 SNHLY and CDR2 FYNNEI. The junction had 14 bases not matched to a gene; V was cut back by 0 bases and J by 9 bases. CDR3 length equals 17 residues. Written as DNA, the CDR3 is TGTGCCAGCAGTGAAGCGGTGTGGACAGGTCGAAAGGCTGAGCAGTTCTTC. This translates into CASSEAVWTGRKAEQFF. Drawing the rest from reference TRBV2 and TRBJ2-1, the complete variable domain is EPEVTQTPSHQVTQMGQEVILRCVPISNHLYFYWYRQILGQKVEFLVSFYNNEISEKSEIFDDQFSVERPDGSNFTLKIRSTKLEDSAMYFCASSEAVWTGRKAEQFFGPGTRLTVL.